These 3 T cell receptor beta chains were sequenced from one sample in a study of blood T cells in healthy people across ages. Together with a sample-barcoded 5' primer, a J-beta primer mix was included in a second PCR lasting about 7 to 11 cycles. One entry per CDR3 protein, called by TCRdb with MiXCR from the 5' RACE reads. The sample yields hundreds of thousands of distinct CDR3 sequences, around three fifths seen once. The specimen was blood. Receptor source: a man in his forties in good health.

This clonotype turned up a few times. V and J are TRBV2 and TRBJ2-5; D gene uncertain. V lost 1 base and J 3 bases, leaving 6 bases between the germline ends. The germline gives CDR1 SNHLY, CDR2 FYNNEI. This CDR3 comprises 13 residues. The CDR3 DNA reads TGTGCCAGCAGTGAAGATTACAAAGAGACCCAGTACTTC. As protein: CASSEDYKETQYF. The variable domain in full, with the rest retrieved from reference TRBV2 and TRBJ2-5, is EPEVTQTPSHQVTQMGQEVILRCVPISNHLYFYWYRQILGQKVEFLVSFYNNEISEKSEIFDDQFSVERPDGSNFTLKIRSTKLEDSAMYFCASSEDYKETQYFGPGTRLLVL.

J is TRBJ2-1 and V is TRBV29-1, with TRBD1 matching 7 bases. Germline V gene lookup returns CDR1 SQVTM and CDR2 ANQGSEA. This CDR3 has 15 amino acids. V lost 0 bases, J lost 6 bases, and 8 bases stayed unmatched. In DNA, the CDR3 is TGCAGCGTTGAAGAGGGGGCAGGGGGTCGCAATGAGCAGTTCTTC. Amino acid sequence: CSVEEGAGGRNEQFF.

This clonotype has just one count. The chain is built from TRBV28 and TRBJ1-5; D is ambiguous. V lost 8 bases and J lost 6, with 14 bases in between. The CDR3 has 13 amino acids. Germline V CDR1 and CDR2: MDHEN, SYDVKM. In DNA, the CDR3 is TGTGCCAGCCGACACGCGGGGATTCAGCCCCAGCATTTT. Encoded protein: CASRHAGIQPQHF.